The clone carrying this T cell receptor (beta chain) appeared many times. The source of the sample is a study of human T cells and chemical hapten exposure. From whole blood left unfractionated, total RNA was extracted. The library tagged individual cDNA molecules with unique molecular identifiers. TCRdb used MiXCR to reprocess the reads, holding one entry per CDR3 protein. The sample has about 120,000 distinct CDR3 sequences; 8.5% to 9% are singletons. This CDR3 spans 16 amino acids. V gave up 6 bases and J gave up 5 bases; unmatched junction bases: 9. From germline, CDR1 is ENHRY and CDR2 SYGVKD. What was sequenced was whole blood. The chain uses TRBV10-3 and TRBJ2-2, with 10 positions matching TRBD2. The sequence derives from a human donor in good health. Some clones in this sample may be carry-over from other donors' samples. CDR3 residues: CAISASGGDRTGELFF. The CDR3 DNA reads TGTGCCATCAGCGCGAGCGGGGGGGATAGGACCGGGGAGCTGTTTTTT.